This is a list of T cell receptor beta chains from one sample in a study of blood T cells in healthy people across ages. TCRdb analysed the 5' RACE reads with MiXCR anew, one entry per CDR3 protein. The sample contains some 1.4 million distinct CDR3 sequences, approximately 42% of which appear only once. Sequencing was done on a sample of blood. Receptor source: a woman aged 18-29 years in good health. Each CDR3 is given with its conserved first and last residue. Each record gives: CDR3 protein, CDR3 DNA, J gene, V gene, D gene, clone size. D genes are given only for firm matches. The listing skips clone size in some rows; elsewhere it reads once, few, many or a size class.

CDR3 protein: CASSSIGRGPNTDTQYF
CDR3 DNA: TGTGCCAGCAGTTCGATCGGTAGGGGGCCGAACACAGATACGCAGTATTTT
J gene: TRBJ2-3
V gene: TRBV28
D gene: TRBD1
clone size: few

CDR3 protein: CASSQVGLAQETQYF
CDR3 DNA: TGCGCCAGCAGCCAGGTCGGACTAGCTCAAGAGACCCAGTACTTC
J gene: TRBJ2-5
V gene: TRBV4-1
D gene: TRBD2
clone size: few

CDR3 protein: CATGEQGGYGYTF
CDR3 DNA: TGTGCCACCGGGGAGCAGGGGGGCTATGGCTACACCTTC
J gene: TRBJ1-2
V gene: TRBV2
D gene: TRBD1
clone size: -

CDR3 protein: CAISDPAGRGQPYEQYF
CDR3 DNA: TGTGCCATCAGTGACCCCGCAGGCAGGGGCCAGCCCTACGAGCAGTACTTC
J gene: TRBJ2-7
V gene: TRBV10-3
D gene: -
clone size: -

CDR3 protein: CASRQGGRAEAFF
CDR3 DNA: TGCGCCAGCAGACAGGGAGGGCGGGCTGAAGCTTTCTTT
J gene: TRBJ1-1
V gene: TRBV5-1
D gene: -
clone size: many

CDR3 protein: CASSATGDYGYTF
CDR3 DNA: TGTGCCAGCAGTGCGACAGGGGACTATGGCTACACCTTC
J gene: TRBJ1-2
V gene: TRBV2
D gene: TRBD1
clone size: many

CDR3 protein: CASSWTGGGQEHGYTF
CDR3 DNA: TGCGCCAGCAGCTGGACAGGGGGAGGGCAGGAGCATGGCTACACCTTC
J gene: TRBJ1-2
V gene: TRBV5-1
D gene: TRBD1
clone size: few

CDR3 protein: CASSTEQGLGGYTF
CDR3 DNA: TGCGCCAGCAGCACGGAACAGGGGTTGGGCGGCTACACCTTC
J gene: TRBJ1-2
V gene: TRBV5-1
D gene: TRBD1
clone size: -

CDR3 protein: CASSIEGQSFYNEQFF
CDR3 DNA: TGTGCCAGCAGCATCGAAGGGCAGAGTTTCTACAATGAGCAGTTCTTC
J gene: TRBJ2-1
V gene: TRBV6-2/TRBV6-3
D gene: -
clone size: -

CDR3 protein: CASSRTVGHGYTF
CDR3 DNA: TGCGCCAGCAGTCGGACAGTCGGACATGGCTACACCTTC
J gene: TRBJ1-2
V gene: TRBV10-1
D gene: -
clone size: -

CDR3 protein: CASSPTRQNTEAFF
CDR3 DNA: TGTGCCAGCTCACCAACACGTCAGAACACTGAAGCTTTCTTT
J gene: TRBJ1-1
V gene: TRBV18
D gene: -
clone size: -

CDR3 protein: CASSVRWENTEAFF
CDR3 DNA: TGCGCCAGCAGCGTCCGCTGGGAAAACACTGAAGCTTTCTTT
J gene: TRBJ1-1
V gene: TRBV5-1
D gene: -
clone size: -

CDR3 protein: CSSKPAGSQETQYF
CDR3 DNA: TGCAGTTCAAAACCAGCGGGATCCCAAGAGACCCAGTACTTC
J gene: TRBJ2-5
V gene: TRBV20-1
D gene: TRBD2
clone size: few

CDR3 protein: CANSLMTSYGGQYF
CDR3 DNA: TGTGCCAACAGCCTTATGACCAGCTATGGCGGGCAGTATTTT
J gene: TRBJ2-3
V gene: TRBV7-2
D gene: -
clone size: -

CDR3 protein: CSAPFLPGEQYF
CDR3 DNA: TGCAGTGCTCCGTTCCTACCGGGAGAGCAGTACTTC
J gene: TRBJ2-5
V gene: TRBV20-1
D gene: -
clone size: -

CDR3 protein: CASSQSRADGELFF
CDR3 DNA: TGCGCCAGCAGCCAATCCAGGGCGGACGGGGAGCTGTTTTTT
J gene: TRBJ2-2
V gene: TRBV5-1
D gene: -
clone size: -

CDR3 protein: CSGSGNTDTQYF
CDR3 DNA: TGCAGTGGCAGCGGGAACACAGATACGCAGTATTTT
J gene: TRBJ2-3
V gene: TRBV20-1
D gene: TRBD2
clone size: few

CDR3 protein: CASSVPGLTYEQYF
CDR3 DNA: TGCGCCAGCAGCGTACCGGGGTTAACCTACGAGCAGTACTTC
J gene: TRBJ2-7
V gene: TRBV5-1
D gene: -
clone size: -

CDR3 protein: CASSLWGLATGELFF
CDR3 DNA: TGTGCCAGCAGTTTATGGGGACTAGCCACCGGGGAGCTGTTTTTT
J gene: TRBJ2-2
V gene: TRBV28
D gene: TRBD2
clone size: -

CDR3 protein: CSARRQGSRETQYF
CDR3 DNA: TGCAGTGCTAGACGACAGGGGTCCAGGGAGACCCAGTACTTC
J gene: TRBJ2-5
V gene: TRBV20-1
D gene: TRBD1
clone size: -

CDR3 protein: CASSLRLTADTEAFF
CDR3 DNA: TGTGCCAGCAGCTTAAGGCTGACAGCCGACACTGAAGCTTTCTTT
J gene: TRBJ1-1
V gene: TRBV7-3
D gene: -
clone size: -

CDR3 protein: CASSPDQGLYVQYF
CDR3 DNA: TGTGCCAGCAGTCCTGACCAGGGCCTCTACGTGCAGTACTTC
J gene: TRBJ2-7
V gene: TRBV27
D gene: -
clone size: -

CDR3 protein: CASSEDGTIYNEQYF
CDR3 DNA: TGTGCCAGCAGTGAAGACGGGACCATCTACAATGAGCAGTACTTC
J gene: TRBJ2-5
V gene: TRBV2
D gene: -
clone size: -

CDR3 protein: CASGELPPGLESSYNEQFF
CDR3 DNA: TGTGCCAGCGGAGAGTTACCTCCGGGACTAGAGAGCTCCTACAATGAGCAGTTCTTC
J gene: TRBJ2-1
V gene: TRBV27
D gene: TRBD2
clone size: -